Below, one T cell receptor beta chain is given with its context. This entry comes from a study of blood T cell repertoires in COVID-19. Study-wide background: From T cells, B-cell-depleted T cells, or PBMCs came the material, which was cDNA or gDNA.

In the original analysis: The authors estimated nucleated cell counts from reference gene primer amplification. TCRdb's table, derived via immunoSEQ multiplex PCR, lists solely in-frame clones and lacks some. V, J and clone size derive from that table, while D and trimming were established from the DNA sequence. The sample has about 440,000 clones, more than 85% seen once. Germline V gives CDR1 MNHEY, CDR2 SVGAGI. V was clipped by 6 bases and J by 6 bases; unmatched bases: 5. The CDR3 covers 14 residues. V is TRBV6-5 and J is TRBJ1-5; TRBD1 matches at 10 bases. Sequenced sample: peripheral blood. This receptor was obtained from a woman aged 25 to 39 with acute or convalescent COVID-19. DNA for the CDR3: TGTGCCAGCAGAAAGGACAGGGGGGGTCAGCCCCAGCATTTT. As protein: CASRKDRGGQPQHF.